The 5 T cell receptor beta chains reported below all come from one sample, sequenced in a study of T cell changes during pregnancy in multiple sclerosis. Data came from immunoSEQ multiplex PCR; TCRdb stores just in-frame clones and leaves some out. The profile covers about 64,000 clones, with about 90% appearing a single time and roughly 2.2% taken by the ten largest. The input for sequencing was peripheral blood, taken in the second trimester of pregnancy. Every receptor here comes from a female donor in good health, enrolled as a control in a pregnancy study.

This clone was observed a handful of times. J is TRBJ1-1 and V is TRBV19, with D possibly TRBD1 on 5 matching bases. Germline CDR1 reads LNHDA; CDR2 reads SQIVND (reference sequence). The ends were cut back, 10 bases at V and 8 bases at J, with 17 bases in the middle. The CDR3 is made up of 12 amino acids. DNA of the CDR3: TGTGCCACCTCACCCAATACAGGAGAAGCTTTCTTT. This codes for CATSPNTGEAFF.

This chain joins TRBV2 and TRBJ1-2, with a possible D match to TRBD1 (5 bases). Trimming pared 1 base from V and 6 bases from J, leaving 9 bases between. Germline V gene lookup returns CDR1 SNHLY and CDR2 FYNNEI. CDR3 length equals 13 residues. The CDR3: CASSEVQGHGYTF. CDR3 coding DNA: TGTGCCAGCAGTGAAGTCCAGGGCCATGGCTACACCTTC.

The chain uses TRBV11-2 and TRBJ2-3; a weak D match, TRBD1 (6 bases). Germline V gives CDR1 SGHAT, CDR2 FQNNGV. V gave up 3 bases and J gave up 4 bases, with 20 bases separating them. The CDR3 extends over 17 amino acids. The CDR3 DNA is TGTGCCAGCAGCTTCTCCGTGGTGATAAAGGGGGCAGATACGCAGTATTTT. It codes for CASSFSVVIKGADTQYF.

This clone was recorded only once. The chain couples TRBV4-2 to TRBJ2-1; no reliable D call. Germline-derived CDR1 and CDR2 are LGHNA and YNFKEQ. This CDR3 spans 18 amino acids. Trimming cost V 0 bases and J 0 bases, with 15 bases left between them. The CDR3 nucleotides are TGTGCCAGCAGCCAAGACGATAGTATCCCAAGCTCCTACAATGAGCAGTTCTTC. Amino acids: CASSQDDSIPSSYNEQFF.

The J gene is TRBJ2-7, the V gene TRBV28; 12 positions match TRBD1. This CDR3 contains 14 residues. The V gene's germline CDR1 is MDHEN and CDR2 SYDVKM. V lost 5 bases to trimming and J lost 8 bases; unmatched junction nucleotides: 7. For the CDR3, the DNA is TGTGCCAGCAGTCTGGGACAGGGGGCTTTCAAGCAGTACTTC. Translating it yields CASSLGQGAFKQYF.